This note documents a single T cell receptor beta chain sequence. Deletions cut 6 bases from V and 2 bases from J, with 18 bases between. Germline CDR1 is SNHLY and CDR2 is FYNNEI. The CDR3 loop spans 16 amino acids. These data belong to a study of blood T cell repertoires in COVID-19. Study summary: The origin of the acute and convalescent COVID-19 samples was the United States, Italy and Spain. PBMCs, B-cell-depleted T cells, or T cells provided the cDNA or gDNA that made up the material.

As handled by the study authors: Estimates of nucleated cell counts were drawn from the amplification of reference gene primers. Here immunoSEQ multiplex PCR was the method, and the copy in TCRdb shows in-frame clones only, minus some. For V, J and clone size, that table is used; D and trimming come from the DNA. The sample includes about 140,000 clones, 80% to 85% of them seen just once. The source of this sequence is a human donor in a cohort sampled during active COVID-19. The chain uses TRBV2 and TRBJ2-3, with a possible D match to TRBD1 (5 bases). Sample: peripheral blood. In DNA form, the CDR3 reads TGTGCCAGCAGGAGGTCACAGGTTATTACCACAGATACGCAGTATTTT. Translation gives CASRRSQVITTDTQYF.